Presented here are 32 T cell receptor beta chains from one specimen sequenced in a study of T cell repertoires in cytomegalovirus infection. Each CDR3 protein gets one entry after TCRdb re-called the reads with MiXCR. The sample comprises around 290,000 distinct CDR3 sequences, about 23% of which are singletons, and approximately 15% rests with the top ten. The sample was PBMCs. These receptor sequences come from a human donor in good health (CMV status not recorded). Some clones in this sample may be carry-over from other donors' samples.

This clonotype has more than one count but fewer than ten. The rearrangement uses TRBV28 and TRBJ1-6; tentative D call: TRBD1 (6 bases). The CDR3 loop spans 15 amino acids. Trimming left V 6 bases short and J 5 bases short, with 14 bases between. The V gene's germline CDR1 is MDHEN and CDR2 SYDVKM. CDR3 residues: CASRLQGGNNSPLHF. The CDR3 DNA reads TGTGCCAGCAGGTTACAGGGCGGAAATAATTCACCCCTCCACTTT.

This clonotype was seen only a few times. The rearrangement uses TRBV5-6 and TRBJ2-5; 11 bases match TRBD1. The V and J ends lost 4 bases and 5 bases, in that order; junction bases with no gene match: 7. CDR1 is SGHDT, CDR2 YYEEEE, per germline. The CDR3 sequence is 15 residues long. The CDR3 nucleotides are TGTGCCAGCAGCCCTGGACAGGGGGCATGGGAGACCCAGTACTTC. Translation gives CASSPGQGAWETQYF.

In DNA form, the CDR3 reads TGTGCCAGCAGCCCGTGGGACATAACTGAGCAGTTCTTC. Its translation is CASSPWDITEQFF. The rearrangement uses TRBV7-8 and TRBJ2-1; possibly TRBD1 for D (6 bases). Trimming took 5 bases from V and 9 from J, leaving 14 bases between them. Germline-derived CDR1 and CDR2 are SGHVS and FQNEAQ. This CDR3 has 13 amino acids.

This clonotype was seen a handful of times. The V gene is TRBV30, the J gene TRBJ1-3; no clear D gene. The CDR3 length is 15 residues. Between the trimmed V and J ends, which lost 0 bases and 3 bases, there was a span of 12 bases. CDR1 GTSNPN and CDR2 SVGIG come from the germline V gene (reference sequence). The CDR3 bases are TGTGCCTGGAGTGTACGATCAGGCTATGGAAACACCATATATTTT. Amino acid sequence: CAWSVRSGYGNTIYF. Drawing the rest from reference TRBV30 and TRBJ1-3, the complete variable domain is SQTIHQWPATLVQPVGSPLSLECTVEGTSNPNLYWYRQAAGRGLQLLFYSVGIGQISSEVPQNLSASRPQDRQFILSSKKLLLSDSGFYLCAWSVRSGYGNTIYFGEGSWLTVV.

The rearrangement links TRBV28 to TRBJ2-3; D perhaps matches TRBD2 (5 bases). Germline CDR1 and CDR2: MDHEN and SYDVKM. Trimming cost V 7 bases and J 2 bases, with 13 bases left between them. The CDR3 covers 14 residues. CDR3 in DNA: TGTGCCAGCACCCACCCGGGGTACACAGATACGCAGTATTTT. Translation: CASTHPGYTDTQYF.

This clonotype was seen more than once but under ten times. The CDR3 bases are TGTGCCAGCTCATATTGGACTAGCGGGAGACGAGATACGCAGTATTTT. This encodes CASSYWTSGRRDTQYF. This chain links TRBV18 with TRBJ2-3; the match to TRBD2 covers 13 bases. This CDR3 comprises 16 residues. V trimming: 5 bases; J trimming: 5 bases; junction bases outside the gene matches: 7. Germline CDR1 and CDR2: KGHSH and LQKENI. The variable domain in full, completed from reference TRBV18 and TRBJ2-3, reads NAGVMQNPRHLVRRRGQEARLRCSPMKGHSHVYWYRQLPEEGLKFMVYLQKENIIDESGMPKERFSAEFPKEGPSILRIQQVVRGDSAAYFCASSYWTSGRRDTQYFGPGTRLTVL.

As concerns this clonotype: The junction does not match germline at one end; this may be a read error. The rearrangement joins TRBV7-6 to TRBJ1-1, with D perhaps matching TRBD1 (5 bases). The CDR3 has 14 residues. The germline CDR1 and CDR2 sequences are SGHVS and FNYEAQ. The CDR3 loop reads CASSLQPEGAEAFF. CDR3 nucleotides: TGTGCCAGCAGCTTACAACCAGAAGGGGCTGAGGCTTTCTTT.

The J gene is TRBJ2-3, the V gene TRBV19; 9 nucleotides align to TRBD2. The CDR3 contains 15 residues. Trimming cost V 3 bases and J 1 base; bases outside gene matches: 2. CDR1 and CDR2 from the germline V gene are LNHDA and SQIVND (reference sequence). The CDR3 bases are TGTGCCAGTAGTATGTGGACTAGCGGCACAGATACGCAGTATTTT. Amino acids: CASSMWTSGTDTQYF.

This clonotype was counted a few times. The chain combines TRBV19 with TRBJ2-5; tentatively, D is TRBD2 (6 bases). The CDR3 runs 11 residues. Germline loops: CDR1 LNHDA, CDR2 SQIVND (reference sequence). The CDR3 nucleotides are TGTGCATCGGGAGAGCAAGAGACCCAGTACTTC. Translating it yields CASGEQETQYF.

V is TRBV14 and J is TRBJ2-1; D not certain. This CDR3 comprises 13 residues. In germline, CDR1 is SGHDN, CDR2 FVKESK. Trimming took 2 bases from V and 4 from J, leaving 6 bases between them. The CDR3 here is CASSQQGYNEQFF. The CDR3 DNA reads TGTGCCAGCAGCCAACAAGGGTACAATGAGCAGTTCTTC.

CDR3 in amino acids: CSATRQGAYGYTF. The CDR3 DNA is TGCAGTGCTACTAGGCAGGGGGCTTATGGCTACACCTTC. The V gene is TRBV20-1, the J gene TRBJ1-2; 8 bases are shared with TRBD1. Germline assignment: CDR1 DFQATT and CDR2 SNEGSKA (reference sequence). V trimming: 4 bases; J trimming: 5 bases; junction bases outside the gene matches: 6. The CDR3 totals 13 residues.

This clonotype has ten or more counts. The chain is built from TRBV7-6 and TRBJ2-3, with D hard to call. Germline-derived CDR1 and CDR2 are SGHVS and FNYEAQ. The CDR3 totals 13 residues. V was trimmed by 1 base and J by 4 bases, leaving 6 bases between them. The CDR3 protein is CASSLDEADTQYF. The DNA of the CDR3 is TGTGCCAGCAGCTTAGACGAAGCAGATACGCAGTATTTT.

This clonotype turned up a few times. This chain connects TRBV12-3 or TRBV12-4 to TRBJ2-4; unclear D gene. The CDR3 totals 14 residues. Trimming took off 0 bases at V and 0 bases at J, with 3 bases between the two ends. The CDR3 spells CASSLAIAKNIQYF. DNA of the CDR3: TGTGCCAGCAGTTTAGCTATAGCCAAAAACATTCAGTACTTC.

V and J are TRBV28 and TRBJ1-6; D is uncertain. CDR3 length: 14 residues. Trimming took 7 bases from V and 8 from J, leaving 15 bases between them. Germline assignment: CDR1 MDHEN and CDR2 SYDVKM. CDR3 region: CASKLAGLDSPLHF. CDR3 DNA sequence: TGTGCCAGCAAATTAGCCGGTCTCGATTCACCCCTCCACTTT.

The genes are TRBV11-2 and TRBJ2-1; 9 bases agree with TRBD2. The CDR3 is 16 residues long. Germline V gives CDR1 SGHAT, CDR2 FQNNGV. The trim removed 0 bases at V and 12 bases at J, leaving 12 bases unmatched. CDR3 nucleotides: TGTGCCAGCAGCTTAGATACGGGACTAGCTTCTCCAGGGCAGTTCTTC. It codes for CASSLDTGLASPGQFF.

This clonotype was detected a few times. The chain has TRBV27 and TRBJ1-5; D might be TRBD1 (6 bases). Trimming left V 6 bases short and J 4 bases short, with 13 bases between. Germline V lookup: CDR1 MNHEY, CDR2 SMNVEV (reference sequence). The length of the CDR3 is 14 residues. DNA of the CDR3: TGTGCCAGCAGCGATACAGGGACGAATCAGCCCCAGCATTTT. It yields the protein CASSDTGTNQPQHF.

CDR3 residues: CASSEAGPELFF. The CDR3 DNA reads as TGTGCCAGCAGTGAAGCCGGGCCGGAGCTGTTTTTT. The rearrangement links TRBV6-1 to TRBJ2-2; D is uncertain. CDR3 length: 12 amino acids. Per the germline V gene, CDR1 is MNHNS and CDR2 is SASEGT. Deletions cut 0 bases from V and 10 bases from J, with 6 bases between.

This clonotype was recorded a few times. V usage is TRBV12-3 or TRBV12-4 and J usage is TRBJ1-2; 8 nucleotides line up with TRBD1. The V gene end was trimmed by 5 bases and the J gene end by 1 base; junction bases not matched to a gene: 15. The CDR3 extends over 18 amino acids. The CDR3 region is CASSPVPGQEPYNYGYTF. CDR3 sequence (DNA): TGTGCCAGCAGTCCGGTGCCGGGACAGGAGCCTTATAACTATGGCTACACCTTC.

The chain joins TRBV20-1 to TRBJ2-3, with no clear D. The CDR3 runs to 15 residues. V was clipped by 3 bases and J by 0 bases, with 13 bases between them. Germline CDR1 DFQATT, CDR2 SNEGSKA (reference sequence). CDR3 loop: CSARNPLASTDTQYF. The CDR3 coding sequence is TGCAGTGCTAGGAATCCTCTCGCTAGCACAGATACGCAGTATTTT.

This clonotype was seen many times. The chain couples TRBV11-2 to TRBJ1-1, with TRBD1 matching over 9 bases. J gave up 1 base and V 1 base, and 7 bases lay outside the gene matches. The germline V gene encodes CDR1 SGHAT and CDR2 FQNNGV. The CDR3 is 17 residues long. For the CDR3, the DNA is TGTGCCAGCAGCTTAGCCCGGGACAGGGCGGCGAACACTGAAGCTTTCTTT. Its protein product is CASSLARDRAANTEAFF.

This clonotype was detected many times. The V gene is TRBV7-2, the J gene TRBJ1-5; 7 bases align to TRBD1. This CDR3 is built from 14 residues. The junction had 4 bases not matched to a gene; V was cut back by 6 bases and J by 2 bases. The germline V gene has CDR1 SGHTA and CDR2 FQGNSA. The CDR3, as DNA: TGTGCCAGCAGTCGCAGGGGGGGCAATCAGCCCCAGCATTTT. It encodes CASSRRGGNQPQHF. Filled out from reference TRBV7-2 and TRBJ1-5, the complete variable domain reads GAGVSQSPSNKVTEKGKDVELRCDPISGHTALYWYRQSLGQGLEFLIYFQGNSAPDKSGLPSDRFSAERTGGSVSTLTIQRTQQEDSAVYLCASSRRGGNQPQHFGDGTRLSIL.

This rearrangement joins TRBV29-1 to TRBJ1-2; no firm D call. This CDR3 comprises 11 residues. With 4 bases removed from V and 2 bases from J, the gap between germline ends came to 5 bases. Germline-derived CDR1 and CDR2 are SQVTM and ANQGSEA. The CDR3 region has the DNA TGCAGCGTTGTGCTAAACTATGGCTACACCTTC. Protein: CSVVLNYGYTF. The full variable domain, completed using reference TRBV29-1 and TRBJ1-2, is SAVISQKPSRDICQRGTSLTIQCQVDSQVTMMFWYRQQPGQSLTLIATANQGSEATYESGFVIDKFPISRPNLTFSTLTVSNMSPEDSSIYLCSVVLNYGYTFGSGTRLTVV.

This clonotype was seen ten or more times. The rearrangement links TRBV5-8 to TRBJ2-7; possibly TRBD2 for D (5 bases). The CDR3 consists of 14 residues. Germline lookup yields CDR1 SGHTS and CDR2 YDEGEE. Deletions cut 5 bases from V and 4 bases from J, with 16 bases between. The CDR3 sequence: CASSFVEGLYEQYF. CDR3 coding DNA: TGTGCCAGCAGTTTTGTTGAGGGATTGTACGAGCAGTACTTC.

This sequence joins TRBV20-1 and TRBJ2-1; no clear D. CDR3 length: 15 amino acids. Germline CDR1 and CDR2: DFQATT and SNEGSKA (reference sequence). Trimming left V 3 bases short and J 5 bases short, with 17 bases between. The CDR3 DNA reads as TGCAGTGCTAGTTTCACGGTATTCACCCACAATGAGCAGTTCTTC. This encodes CSASFTVFTHNEQFF.

In its sample, this clonotype was seen a few times. The V and J genes are TRBV9 and TRBJ2-1; TRBD1 is a possible D gene (7 bases). Deletions cut 7 bases from V and 7 bases from J, with 18 bases between. This CDR3 comprises 14 residues. Germline values: CDR1 SGDLS, CDR2 YYNGEE. CDR3 loop: CASESGGGWNEQFF. The CDR3 DNA sequence: TGTGCCAGCGAGTCTGGAGGGGGCTGGAATGAGCAGTTCTTC.

The chain uses TRBV7-3 and TRBJ2-2; a possible D gene is TRBD1 (6 bases). The germline gives CDR1 SGHTA, CDR2 FQGTGA. The CDR3 has 14 residues. Trimming took 7 bases from V and 4 from J, leaving 13 bases between them. DNA of the CDR3: TGTGCCAGCAACAAACAGGGCGGCACCGGGGAGCTGTTTTTT. The encoded protein is CASNKQGGTGELFF. Looking up the rest from reference TRBV7-3 and TRBJ2-2 gives the full variable domain: GAGVSQTPSNKVTEKGKYVELRCDPISGHTALYWYRQSLGQGPEFLIYFQGTGAADDSGLPNDRFFAVRPEGSVSTLKIQRTERGDSAVYLCASNKQGGTGELFFGEGSRLTVL.

This clonotype was seen a handful of times. The chain recombines TRBV2 with TRBJ1-4; 9 bases agree with TRBD1. V shed 6 bases, J shed 7 bases, and the junction held 6 bases outside the gene matches. Germline CDR1 SNHLY, CDR2 FYNNEI. CDR3 size: 14 residues. The CDR3 DNA reads as TGTGCCAGCAGATTGACAGGGGGATTTGAAAAACTGTTTTTT. As protein: CASRLTGGFEKLFF.

This clonotype appeared once. A read error may be the cause here, since a much bigger clone is one base away. The rearrangement joins TRBV19 to TRBJ1-2; the D gene is possibly TRBD1 (5 bases). Germline V gives CDR1 LNHDA, CDR2 SQIVND (reference sequence). This CDR3 is built from 15 residues. Trimming took off 5 bases at V and 4 bases at J, with 17 bases between the two ends. CDR3 in DNA: TGTGCCAGTAGTTCTCCGGGACGGGGGATCTATGGCTACACCTTC. Amino acid sequence: CASSSPGRGIYGYTF.

This clonotype appeared a few times. The genes are TRBV28 and TRBJ1-2; D not certain. Looked up from germline, CDR1 is MDHEN and CDR2 is SYDVKM. Deletions cut 8 bases from V and 8 bases from J, with 21 bases between. This CDR3 has 14 residues. CDR3 residues: CASGPGNPAEGYTF. DNA of the CDR3: TGTGCCAGCGGCCCGGGCAACCCGGCGGAAGGCTACACCTTC.

The chain is built from TRBV20-1 and TRBJ1-5; 11 bases align to TRBD1. Per germline, CDR1 DFQATT and CDR2 SNEGSKA (reference sequence). With V trimmed by 5 bases and J by 5 bases, 8 bases remained unmatched. This CDR3 spans 15 amino acids. The CDR3 loop reads CSALYGTGGDQPQHF. CDR3 DNA: TGCAGTGCTCTGTATGGGACAGGGGGGGATCAGCCCCAGCATTTT.

At least ten counts were recorded for this clonotype. The chain couples TRBV7-2 to TRBJ2-7; 8 nucleotides match TRBD1. Germline lookup yields CDR1 SGHTA and CDR2 FQGNSA. The V gene end was trimmed by 5 bases and the J gene end by 5 bases; junction bases not matched to a gene: 5. This CDR3 is 13 amino acids long. CDR3 bases: TGTGCCAGCAGCACGGACAGGGTCGACGAGCAGTACTTC. Translation: CASSTDRVDEQYF.

This clonotype was detected only a few times. The V gene is TRBV7-2, the J gene TRBJ2-1; D unresolved. This CDR3 comprises 15 residues. Trimming shortened V by 5 bases and J by 6 bases, and 17 bases separated the two germline ends. Germline V CDR1 and CDR2: SGHTA, FQGNSA. CDR3 protein: CASSPPIPPGNEQFF. CDR3 sequence (DNA): TGTGCCAGCAGCCCCCCGATACCTCCGGGCAATGAGCAGTTCTTC.